This is a list of T cell receptor beta chains from one sample in a study of blood T cell repertoires in COVID-19. Here immunoSEQ multiplex PCR was the method, and the copy in TCRdb shows in-frame clones only, minus some. The data contain about 160,000 clones, about nine tenths of them singletons. Specimen: peripheral blood. These receptors were collected from a woman in her sixties or seventies who had recovered from COVID-19. Both conserved end residues are trimmed from each CDR3. Size is omitted from some rows. Given values are once, few, many or a class for expanded clones.

j_call clone_size cdr3_length v_call cdr3_aa
TRBJ1-3 NA 15 TRBV19 ASSIDLRGFSGNTIY
TRBJ2-1 NA 10 TRBV24-1 ATSAGSREQF
TRBJ1-5 NA 12 TRBV6-5 ASRAGYSNQPQH
TRBJ1-2 few 14 TRBV28 ASRPPQGQGNYGYT
TRBJ2-7 few 12 TRBV5-4 ASSLASRNYEQY
TRBJ2-7 NA 13 TRBV6-4 ASSPPSSGSYEQY
TRBJ2-5 once 14 TRBV19 ASSINGREGGATQY
TRBJ2-7 NA 10 TRBV7-8 ASSSPGPEQY
TRBJ1-5 NA 17 TRBV28 ASSIAGTWDQYSNQPQH
TRBJ2-7 NA 13 TRBV28 ASSLLGQGLYEQY
TRBJ2-3 NA 11 TRBV30 AWNPRGADTQY
TRBJ2-1 NA 16 TRBV18 ASSPAGVVQDSYNEQF
TRBJ2-7 NA 13 TRBV6-5 ASSSSRRSGYEQY
TRBJ2-7 NA 13 TRBV18 ASSPGTSGGHEQY
TRBJ2-7 NA 12 TRBV7-9 ASSLGLAGDEQY
TRBJ1-2 once 12 TRBV5-1 ASSLNLGGLGYT
TRBJ2-5 NA 18 TRBV28 ASSLGLKAKAGGDFRAQY
TRBJ2-1 NA 13 TRBV5-1 ASSLAGQGHNEQF